In this sample, the clone carrying this TCR beta chain turned up many times. This sample stems from a study of T cells after yellow fever vaccination. The CDR3 contains 13 residues. Germline assignment: CDR1 MDHEN and CDR2 SYDVKM. The V gene lost 8 bases and the J gene lost 8 bases, with 19 bases spanning the gap. Making TCR cDNA involved 5'RACE template switching, which added UMIs and a universal primer site. TCRdb re-analysed the 5' RACE reads in MiXCR, keeping a single row per CDR3 protein. The sample shows hundreds of thousands of distinct CDR3 sequences, 3% to 4.5% of them seen only once. The receptor was isolated from a man aged 18 to 30 who received the YFV17D yellow fever vaccine. The rearrangement links TRBV28 to TRBJ2-7; D tentatively fits TRBD1 or TRBD2 (5 bases each). The source was PBMCs, collected on the day of the yellow fever booster vaccination. CDR3 loop: CASRDRPRSQQYF. The DNA for the CDR3 is TGTGCCAGCCGGGACCGCCCCCGTTCCCAGCAGTACTTC. The entire variable domain, with the rest obtained from reference TRBV28 and TRBJ2-7, is as follows: DVKVTQSSRYLVKRTGEKVFLECVQDMDHENMFWYRQDPGLGLRLIYFSYDVKMKEKGDIPEGYSVSREKKERFSLILESASTNQTSMYLCASRDRPRSQQYFGPGTRLTVT.